The 8 T cell receptor beta chains reported below all come from one sample, sequenced in a study of cytomegalovirus exposure and HLA in healthy donors. Primers: 60 Vbeta forward and 13 Jbeta reverse. Some clones are missing from TCRdb's copy, which holds only in-frame ones; the method was immunoSEQ multiplex PCR. Its clone listing holds 200,000 to 250,000 clones. Sequenced: PBMCs. These receptors originate from a girl aged 2 to 10 in good health and CMV-seropositive.

The chain carries TRBV11-2 and TRBJ1-2, with a weak D call TRBD1 (5 bases). CDR1 is SGHAT and CDR2 is FQNNGV in the germline V gene. The CDR3 consists of 13 residues. Trimming removed 6 bases from V and 3 bases from J, with 11 bases in between. CDR3 DNA sequence: TGTGCCAGCAGTCCAGCGACAGACTATGGCTACACCTTC. As protein: CASSPATDYGYTF.

The rearrangement links TRBV6-1 to TRBJ1-3; D uncertain. The CDR3 contains 14 residues. V shed 2 bases and J shed 2 bases, with 7 bases lying between them. CDR1 is MNHNS, CDR2 SASEGT, per germline. Here the CDR3 reads CASSEFEAGNTIYF. CDR3 nucleotide sequence: TGTGCCAGCAGTGAATTCGAGGCTGGAAACACCATATATTTT.

V and J are TRBV4-2 and TRBJ2-1; 11 positions agree with TRBD2. The CDR3 runs 18 residues. Germline lookup yields CDR1 LGHNA and CDR2 YNFKEQ. V was clipped by 0 bases and J by 8 bases; unmatched bases: 12. DNA of the CDR3: TGTGCCAGCAGCCAAGATTATTCGGTAGCGGGAGGGCCGGATGAGCAGTTCTTC. Its translation is CASSQDYSVAGGPDEQFF.

This chain uses TRBV18 with TRBJ2-4, with 8 bases lining up with TRBD1. This CDR3 has 15 amino acids. Germline lookup yields CDR1 KGHSH and CDR2 LQKENI. J was trimmed by 5 bases and V by 2 bases; bases with no gene match: 5. CDR3 in DNA: TGTGCCAGCTCACCATCGGACAGGGACGAAAACATTCAGTACTTC. This sequence encodes CASSPSDRDENIQYF.

The gene calls are TRBV11-2 and TRBJ1-1; D uncertain. This CDR3 is built from 15 residues. Germline CDR1 is SGHAT and CDR2 is FQNNGV. Trimming took off 4 bases at V and 5 bases at J, with 17 bases between the two ends. Here the CDR3 reads CASSSPRPGRTEAFF. CDR3 DNA sequence: TGTGCCAGCAGCTCCCCAAGGCCGGGTCGGACTGAAGCTTTCTTT.

The chain recombines TRBV28 with TRBJ2-3; 11 bases line up with TRBD1. Germline V gene sequence: CDR1 MDHEN, CDR2 SYDVKM. V lost 5 bases, J lost 3 bases, and 7 bases stayed unmatched. The CDR3 loop spans 16 amino acids. The CDR3 loop reads CASSPPGQGVTDTQYF. CDR3 in DNA: TGTGCCAGCAGTCCCCCGGGACAGGGGGTTACAGATACGCAGTATTTT.

The chain couples TRBV5-1 to TRBJ2-2; maybe TRBD2 (6 bases). Between the trimmed V and J ends, which lost 1 base and 3 bases, there was a span of 13 bases. From germline, CDR1 is SGHRS and CDR2 YFSETQ. The CDR3 sequence is 16 residues long. The CDR3 DNA follows: TGCGCCAGCAGCTTGCCCGAGGGACTCCACACCGGGGAGCTGTTTTTT. Amino acid sequence: CASSLPEGLHTGELFF.

This chain links TRBV5-4 with TRBJ2-3; D may be TRBD2 (7 bases). The germline V and J ends were trimmed by 4 bases and 6 bases, with 18 bases remaining between them. Germline lookup yields CDR1 SGHNT and CDR2 YYREEE (reference sequence). This CDR3 comprises 15 residues. The CDR3 protein is CASSDLRGAGDTQYF. DNA of the CDR3: TGTGCCAGCAGCGACCTCCGGGGGGCGGGGGATACGCAGTATTTT.